These 19 T cell receptor beta chains were sequenced from one sample in a study of shared clonotypes between healthy human individuals (dated by TCRdb to 2020 to 2021). The library came from the immunoSEQ multiplex PCR assay. Held by TCRdb, this immuneACCESS table contains in-frame sequences only and omits some clones. Under half of the omission traces to an unresolved V gene where checked; the cause of the rest is unknown. The sample table contains 1.4 million or so clones; only one count was recorded for roughly 98.5% of them. The top ten hold over 0.3% of the sample. Input material: naive CD4+ T cells sorted from blood. The cell subset or site label of this sample denotes: CD45RA+ positively selected. These receptors were taken from a man aged 30 to 45 in good health.

The chain recombines TRBV5-1 with TRBJ2-1; 14 nucleotides match TRBD2. Germline values: CDR1 SGHRS, CDR2 YFSETQ. J was trimmed by 6 bases and V by 8 bases; bases with no gene match: 4. There are 14 residues in the CDR3. The CDR3 sequence: CASRLAGGPNEQFF. CDR3 DNA sequence: TGCGCCAGTCGACTAGCGGGAGGGCCCAATGAGCAGTTCTTC.

J is TRBJ1-5 and V is TRBV5-6; no clear D. The CDR3 spans 13 residues. V was shortened by 4 bases and J by 6 bases, with 11 bases between the two germline ends. The V gene's germline CDR1 is SGHDT and CDR2 YYEEEE. Written as DNA, the CDR3 is TGTGCCAGCAGCCCTTACGGTAGTCAGCCCCAGCATTTT. It specifies CASSPYGSQPQHF.

A word on this clone: The same CDR3 can be traced to other DNA sequences in this sample. DNA of the CDR3: TGTGCCAGCAGTGATACAGGGGGCGATGAGCAGTTCTTC. It yields the protein CASSDTGGDEQFF. This chain joins TRBV6-4 and TRBJ2-1, with 9 bases matching TRBD1. V gave up 3 bases and J gave up 8 bases; unmatched junction bases: 2. CDR1 and CDR2 from the germline V gene are MRHNA and SNTAGT. The CDR3 consists of 13 residues.

A word on this clone: Other DNA sequences of this sample code for an identical CDR3. J is TRBJ2-7 and V is TRBV30, with D unclear. V lost 1 base, J lost 4 bases, and 5 bases lay in between. The CDR3 is made up of 11 amino acids. CDR1 and CDR2 (germline): GTSNPN, SVGIG (reference sequence). The CDR3 DNA follows: TGTGCCTGGAGTGGAAGATACGAGCAGTACTTC. Protein product: CAWSGRYEQYF.

V usage is TRBV28 and J usage is TRBJ1-5; D is unresolved. Trimming took 5 bases from V and 3 from J, leaving 11 bases between them. The CDR3 runs to 14 residues. Germline-derived CDR1 and CDR2 are MDHEN and SYDVKM. The DNA of the CDR3 is TGTGCCAGCAGTCCCGTCCCCCTCAATCAGCCCCAGCATTTT. Protein: CASSPVPLNQPQHF.

The chain couples TRBV5-5 to TRBJ2-1, with a weak D call TRBD1 (5 bases). CDR3 length: 16 residues. The V and J ends lost 0 bases and 0 bases respectively, with 10 bases between them. Germline loops: CDR1 SGHKS, CDR2 YYEKEE (reference sequence). The CDR3 reads CASSLGGRVSYNEQFF. The CDR3 coding sequence is TGTGCCAGCAGCTTGGGGGGCAGGGTCTCCTACAATGAGCAGTTCTTC. The full variable domain, in which reference TRBV5-5 and TRBJ2-1 provide the parts outside the CDR3, is DAGVTQSPTHLIKTRGQQVTLRCSPISGHKSVSWYQQVLGQGPQFIFQYYEKEERGRGNFPDRFSARQFPNYSSELNVNALLLGDSALYLCASSLGGRVSYNEQFFGPGTRLTVL.

V is TRBV16 and J is TRBJ1-2, with D possibly TRBD1 on 5 matching bases. Germline assignment: CDR1 KGHSY and CDR2 FQNENV. V lost 2 bases and J 5 bases, leaving 9 bases between the germline ends. The CDR3 loop spans 13 amino acids. The CDR3 loop is CASSQAPGYGYTF. In DNA, the CDR3 is TGTGCCAGCAGCCAAGCCCCAGGGTATGGCTACACCTTC.

As concerns this clone: Other DNA sequences in the sample encode the same CDR3. This chain links TRBV6-5 with TRBJ1-5, with 7 bases fitting TRBD1. This CDR3 is 15 amino acids long. Germline lookup yields CDR1 MNHEY and CDR2 SVGAGI. The V segment lost 0 bases and the J segment 1 base; nucleotides outside the gene matches: 0. The CDR3 is CASSYSGQSNQPQHF. CDR3 nucleotides: TGTGCCAGCAGTTACTCGGGACAGAGCAATCAGCCCCAGCATTTT.

The rearrangement uses TRBV15 and TRBJ1-1; D remains ambiguous. The CDR3 runs to 16 residues. Between the trimmed V and J ends, which lost 0 bases and 2 bases, there was a span of 13 bases. Germline values: CDR1 LNHNV, CDR2 YYDKDF (reference sequence). DNA for the CDR3: TGTGCCACCAGCAGAGATGTTTCCGTGGTAAACACTGAAGCTTTCTTT. It codes for CATSRDVSVVNTEAFF.

This clone was seen only once. The rearrangement joins TRBV27 to TRBJ1-1; no clear D. V lost 0 bases, J lost 3 bases, and 5 bases lay in between. The germline V gene encodes CDR1 MNHEY and CDR2 SMNVEV (reference sequence). The CDR3 extends over 13 amino acids. The CDR3 DNA follows: TGTGCCAGCAGTTTATCGTCAGACACTGAAGCTTTCTTT. Translation: CASSLSSDTEAFF.

The chain links TRBV5-1 to TRBJ1-4; tentative D call: TRBD1 (5 bases). Germline V lookup: CDR1 SGHRS, CDR2 YFSETQ. The V end lost 4 bases, the J end lost 7 bases, and 11 bases lay between the germline ends. The CDR3 has 13 residues. The CDR3 protein is CASSQGYGEKLFF. DNA of the CDR3: TGCGCCAGCAGCCAGGGTTACGGTGAAAAACTGTTTTTT. Using reference TRBV5-1 and TRBJ1-4 for the parts outside the CDR3, the full variable domain is KAGVTQTPRYLIKTRGQQVTLSCSPISGHRSVSWYQQTPGQGLQFLFEYFSETQRNKGNFPGRFSGRQFSNSRSEMNVSTLELGDSALYLCASSQGYGEKLFFGSGTQLSVL.

The chain uses TRBV9 and TRBJ2-7; no definite D call. Germline V CDR1 and CDR2: SGDLS, YYNGEE. The germline V and J ends were trimmed by 3 bases and 3 bases, with 7 bases remaining between them. The CDR3 extends over 12 amino acids. The CDR3 protein is CASSADNYEQYF. For the CDR3, the DNA is TGTGCCAGCAGCGCAGACAACTACGAGCAGTACTTC.

This sequence joins TRBV18 and TRBJ2-1; D is perhaps TRBD2 (5 bases). CDR1 KGHSH and CDR2 LQKENI come from the germline V gene. The CDR3 contains 12 residues. V lost 6 bases, J lost 8 bases, and 11 bases lay in between. The CDR3 nucleotides are TGTGCCAGCTCGCAACTAGGAGATGAGCAGTTCTTC. It is translated as CASSQLGDEQFF.

V and J are TRBV7-9 and TRBJ2-1, with 10 bases identical to TRBD2. CDR3 length equals 16 residues. The germline CDR1 and CDR2 sequences are SEHNR and FQNEAQ (reference sequence). J was trimmed by 7 bases and V by 4 bases; bases with no gene match: 10. The CDR3 DNA is TGTGCCAGCAGCTCACATAGCGGGAGGCCGGGGAATGAGCAGTTCTTC. Translation: CASSSHSGRPGNEQFF. Full variable domain (missing parts from reference TRBV7-9 and TRBJ2-1): DTGVSQNPRHKITKRGQNVTFRCDPISEHNRLYWYRQTLGQGPEFLTYFQNEAQLEKSRLLSDRFSAERPKGSFSTLEIQRTEQGDSAMYLCASSSHSGRPGNEQFFGPGTRLTVL.

CDR3 amino acids: CASSLERWRSDEQFF. In DNA, the CDR3 is TGTGCCAGCAGCTTAGAAAGGTGGAGGTCCGATGAGCAGTTCTTC. The chain couples TRBV7-3 to TRBJ2-1; perhaps TRBD2 as D (5 bases). This CDR3 spans 15 amino acids. V lost 2 bases to trimming and J lost 8 bases, with 16 bases between them. The germline CDR1 and CDR2 sequences are SGHTA and FQGTGA.

The chain carries TRBV2 and TRBJ2-1, with D tentatively TRBD1 (6 bases). Trimming removed 5 bases from V and 9 bases from J, with 17 bases in between. The germline V gene encodes CDR1 SNHLY and CDR2 FYNNEI. This CDR3 has 14 amino acids. In DNA form, the CDR3 reads TGTGCCAGCAGTTTACAGGGAAGGGGCGGTGAGCAGTTCTTC. Protein: CASSLQGRGGEQFF.

The chain has TRBV19 and TRBJ2-2; no definite D call. Looked up from germline, CDR1 is LNHDA and CDR2 is SQIVND (reference sequence). Between the trimmed V and J ends, which lost 7 bases and 5 bases, there was a span of 17 bases. The CDR3 contains 15 residues. This CDR3 reads CASKSQYEATGELFF. The DNA of the CDR3 is TGTGCCAGTAAGTCTCAATACGAGGCGACCGGGGAGCTGTTTTTT.

This sequence joins TRBV1 and TRBJ2-3; the D call in the table, TRBD2, was not verified against the DNA. TRBV1 is deemed a pseudogene. The CDR3 has 17 residues. The CDR3 spells CTSSHPRDFYSTDTQYF. The CDR3 nucleotides are TGCACCAGCAGCCACCCTAGGGACTTCTACAGCACAGATACGCAGTATTTT.

V usage is TRBV5-1 and J usage is TRBJ1-1; 12 bases are a match to TRBD1. CDR1 is SGHRS and CDR2 is YFSETQ in the germline V gene. After removal of 3 bases from V and 0 bases from J, the junction contained 3 bases not matched to a gene. This CDR3 spans 16 amino acids. This CDR3 reads CASSWDRGLMNTEAFF. The CDR3 DNA sequence: TGCGCCAGCAGCTGGGACAGGGGGCTTATGAACACTGAAGCTTTCTTT.